The entry below gives a single T cell receptor beta chain sequence along with its context. Its antigen is not identified. The entry originates in a study of T cell responses to AZD1222 COVID-19 vaccine. Findings of the study overall: Rises in breadth and depth of Spike-specific TCRs came after two AZD1222 doses. Repertoire sampling was restricted to post-peak T cell response timepoints. Seropositive AZD1222 recipients at baseline numbered only 5 to 7.

Using immunoSEQ multiplex PCR, the repertoire was profiled, and TCRdb retains in-frame clones only, with some absent. The sample yields about 94,000 clones, around nine tenths seen once. Trimming pared 4 bases from V and 3 bases from J, leaving 9 bases between. This CDR3 has 13 amino acids. The germline V gene encodes CDR1 LGHDT and CDR2 YNNKEL (reference sequence). The TCR sequence derives from an adult in good health. The source was peripheral blood, collected on day 0 of AZD1222 vaccination. The chain joins TRBV3-1 (or the pseudogene TRBV3-2) to TRBJ1-2; no definite D call. The CDR3 DNA reads TGTGCCAGCAGCCGGGTGTGTGACTATGGCTACACCTTC. This translates into CASSRVCDYGYTF.